The entry below gives a single T cell receptor beta chain sequence along with its context. This record comes from a study of cytomegalovirus exposure and HLA in healthy donors. Use of 60 Vbeta and 13 Jbeta primers characterized the PCR. Produced via immunoSEQ multiplex PCR; TCRdb's table is partial and in-frame only. The clone table shows 60,000 or so clones, with the ten largest holding about 10%. CDR1 and CDR2 from the germline V gene are SGHAT and FQNNGV. This CDR3 has 15 amino acids. The V gene lost 3 bases and the J gene lost 6 bases, with 14 bases spanning the gap. The TCR was taken from a man aged 45-65 years in good health and CMV-seropositive. The chain carries TRBV11-2 and TRBJ2-2; TRBD2 might be the D (5 bases). The specimen sequenced was PBMCs. DNA of the CDR3: TGTGCCAGCAGCTTGACACTAGGGCGCGCCGGGGAGCTGTTTTTT. This sequence encodes CASSLTLGRAGELFF.